This TCR beta chain appears in the sequencing data of a study of beta chain features in type 1 diabetes. Study context: Healthy donors and patients had similar age, gender and cell yields. Study-wide points: The study found fewer insertions and more deletions at VDJ junctions in type 1 diabetes patients. People with Type 1 diabetes carried modestly yet significantly shorter TCRB CDR3s in all four CD4+ subsets. Any HLA effect on TCRB rearrangement was left unresolved by small sub-analyses. Patients and controls would share equally any PCR tilt toward shorter templates.

The CDR3 loop spans 14 amino acids. V dropped 5 bases and J dropped 4; count of bases not matched to a gene: 7. Germline CDR1 is SGHTA and CDR2 is FQGNSA. Since all of the isolated RNA was reverse transcribed, expressed TCRB transcripts were what got sequenced. The method was immunoSEQ multiplex PCR; TCRdb's version includes in-frame clones alone and lacks a portion of them. The table lists roughly 150,000 clones, roughly 9% of them singletons. This clone was seen only a few times. What it binds is not known. This clonotype originated in a woman under 40 with type 1 diabetes. J is TRBJ1-2 and V is TRBV7-2; 7 bases fit TRBD1. The material sequenced was central memory CD4+ T cells from blood. For the CDR3, the DNA is TGTGCCAGCAGCGAGAACAGGGGCACCTATGGCTACACCTTC. It specifies CASSENRGTYGYTF. Using reference TRBV7-2 and TRBJ1-2 for the parts outside the CDR3, the full variable domain is GAGVSQSPSNKVTEKGKDVELRCDPISGHTALYWYRQSLGQGLEFLIYFQGNSAPDKSGLPSDRFSAERTGGSVSTLTIQRTQQEDSAVYLCASSENRGTYGYTFGSGTRLTVV.